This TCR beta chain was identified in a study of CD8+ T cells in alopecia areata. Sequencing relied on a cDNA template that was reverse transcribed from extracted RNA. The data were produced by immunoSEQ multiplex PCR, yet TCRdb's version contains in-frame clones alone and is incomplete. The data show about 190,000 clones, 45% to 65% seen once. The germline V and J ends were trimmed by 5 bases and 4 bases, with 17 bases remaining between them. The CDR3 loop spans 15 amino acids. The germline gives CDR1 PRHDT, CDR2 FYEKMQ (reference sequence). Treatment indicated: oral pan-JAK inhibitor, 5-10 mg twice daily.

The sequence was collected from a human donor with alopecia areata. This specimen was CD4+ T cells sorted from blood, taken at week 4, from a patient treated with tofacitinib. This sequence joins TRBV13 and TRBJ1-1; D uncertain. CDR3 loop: CASSATRDGGTEAFF. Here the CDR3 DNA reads TGTGCCAGCAGCGCTACTAGGGATGGAGGCACTGAAGCTTTCTTT.